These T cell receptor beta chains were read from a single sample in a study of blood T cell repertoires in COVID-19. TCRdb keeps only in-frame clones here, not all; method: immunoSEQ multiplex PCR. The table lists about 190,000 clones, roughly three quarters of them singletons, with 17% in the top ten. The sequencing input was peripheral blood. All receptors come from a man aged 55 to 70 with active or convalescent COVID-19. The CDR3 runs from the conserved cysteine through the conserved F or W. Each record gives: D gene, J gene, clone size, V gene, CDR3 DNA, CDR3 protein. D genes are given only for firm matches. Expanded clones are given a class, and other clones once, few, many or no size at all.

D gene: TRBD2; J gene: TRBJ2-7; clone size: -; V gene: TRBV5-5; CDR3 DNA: TGTGCCAGCAGCTTGGGACTAGCGGGGGTCTACGAGCAGTACTTC; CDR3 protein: CASSLGLAGVYEQYF
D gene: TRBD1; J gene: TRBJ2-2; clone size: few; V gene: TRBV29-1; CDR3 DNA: TGCAGGGGGGACAGACAACGGGAGCTGTTTTTT; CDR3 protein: CRGDRQRELFF
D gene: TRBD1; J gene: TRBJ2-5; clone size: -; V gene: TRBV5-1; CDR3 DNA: TGCGCCAGCAGTCAACAGGGGCTGCCCCAAGAGACCCAGTACTTC; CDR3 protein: CASSQQGLPQETQYF
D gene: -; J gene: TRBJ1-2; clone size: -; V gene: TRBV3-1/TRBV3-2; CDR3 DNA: TGTGCCAGCAGCTCGTTAGGCGGCCAATATGGCTACACCTTC; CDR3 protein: CASSSLGGQYGYTF
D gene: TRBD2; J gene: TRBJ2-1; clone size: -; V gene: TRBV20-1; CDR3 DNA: TGCAGTGCTAGTATGCGGGAGGGCCGGTCCTACAATGAGCAGTTCTTC; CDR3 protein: CSASMREGRSYNEQFF
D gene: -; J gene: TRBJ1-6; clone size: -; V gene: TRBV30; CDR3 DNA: TGTGCCTGGGCCGGGATGGGCAATTCACCCCTCCACTTT; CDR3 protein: CAWAGMGNSPLHF
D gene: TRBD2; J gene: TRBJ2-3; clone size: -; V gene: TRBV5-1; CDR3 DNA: TGCGCCAGCAGCTTGACTAGCGTAAAGGAGAGGGATACGCAGTATTTT; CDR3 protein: CASSLTSVKERDTQYF
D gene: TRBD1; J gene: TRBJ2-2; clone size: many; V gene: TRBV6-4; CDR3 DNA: TGTGCCAGCAGTCCCGGGACAGGTGTCACCGGGGAGCTGTTTTTT; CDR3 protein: CASSPGTGVTGELFF
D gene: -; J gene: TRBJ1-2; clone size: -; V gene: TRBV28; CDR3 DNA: TGTGCCAGCAGTTCGTATGGCTACACCTTC; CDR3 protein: CASSSYGYTF
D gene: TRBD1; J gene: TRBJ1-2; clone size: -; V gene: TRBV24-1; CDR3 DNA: TGTGCCACCAGTACTGACAGGGTAGACTATGGCTACACCTTC; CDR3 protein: CATSTDRVDYGYTF
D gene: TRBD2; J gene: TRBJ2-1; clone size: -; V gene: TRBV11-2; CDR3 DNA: TGTGCCAGCAGCTTCACTAGCGGGCAAACCAATGAGCAGTTCTTC; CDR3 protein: CASSFTSGQTNEQFF
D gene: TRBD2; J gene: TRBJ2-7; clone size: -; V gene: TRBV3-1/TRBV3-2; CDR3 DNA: TGTGCCAGCAGCCTGCGGACTAGCGGGAGCCACGAGCAGTACTTC; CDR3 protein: CASSLRTSGSHEQYF
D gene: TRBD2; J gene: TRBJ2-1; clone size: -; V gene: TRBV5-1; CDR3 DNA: TGCGCCAGCAGTTTGGAAGGAGCGGGAGGCGATGAGCAGTTCTTC; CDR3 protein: CASSLEGAGGDEQFF
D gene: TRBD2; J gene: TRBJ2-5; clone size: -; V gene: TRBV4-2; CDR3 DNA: TGTGCCAGCAGCGCTACCCCGGCGGGAGGGGGGGAGACCCAGTACTTC; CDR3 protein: CASSATPAGGGETQYF
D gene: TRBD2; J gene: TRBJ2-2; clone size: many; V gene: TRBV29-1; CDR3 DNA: TGCAGCGCCACACTAGCGGGAGAAGTTTTAGGGGGGGAGCTGTTTTTT; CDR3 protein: CSATLAGEVLGGELFF
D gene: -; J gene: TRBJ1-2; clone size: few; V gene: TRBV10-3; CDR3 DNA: TGTGCCATCAGTTCCCCCGCCAGTCTCCTAGATGGCTACACCTTC; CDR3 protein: CAISSPASLLDGYTF
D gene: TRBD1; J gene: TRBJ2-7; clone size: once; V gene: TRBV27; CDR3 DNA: TGTGCCAGCAGTTCCATGGACAGGGTCAACGAGCAGTACTTC; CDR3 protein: CASSSMDRVNEQYF
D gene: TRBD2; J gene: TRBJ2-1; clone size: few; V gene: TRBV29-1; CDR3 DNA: TGCAGCGGGGTCCTACTAGCGGGAGGGCCAAGCTCCTACAATGAGCAGTTCTTC; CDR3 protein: CSGVLLAGGPSSYNEQFF
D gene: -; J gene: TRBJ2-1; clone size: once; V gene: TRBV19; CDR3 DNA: TGTGCCAGTAGCCGAGGGGGGGTCTGGAATGAGCAGTTCTTC; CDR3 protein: CASSRGGVWNEQFF
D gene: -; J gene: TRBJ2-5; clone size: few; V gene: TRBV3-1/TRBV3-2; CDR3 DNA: TGTGCCAGCAGCCACAGGGGAGCGACCCAGTACTTC; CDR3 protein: CASSHRGATQYF
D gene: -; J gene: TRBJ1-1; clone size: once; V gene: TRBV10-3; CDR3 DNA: TGTGCCATCGGAGTTTTGGATGGGAGCACTGAAGCTTTCTTT; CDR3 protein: CAIGVLDGSTEAFF
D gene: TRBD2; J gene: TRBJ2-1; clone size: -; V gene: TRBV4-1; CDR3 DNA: TGCGCCAGCAGCCTCGGACTAGCGAGATACAATGAGCAGTTCTTC; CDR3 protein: CASSLGLARYNEQFF
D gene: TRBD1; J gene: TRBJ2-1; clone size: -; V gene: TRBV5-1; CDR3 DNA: TGCGCCAGCAGTAAATCGGGACAGGCTGACAATGAGCAGTTCTTC; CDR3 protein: CASSKSGQADNEQFF
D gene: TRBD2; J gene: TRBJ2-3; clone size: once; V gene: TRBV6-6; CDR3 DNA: TGTGCCAGCAGTTCGACTAGCGGGAGGACAGATACGCAGTATTTT; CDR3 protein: CASSSTSGRTDTQYF
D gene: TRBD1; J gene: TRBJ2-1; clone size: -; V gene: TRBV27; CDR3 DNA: TGTGCCAGCAGTTTTTCGCCAGGGGGCTTCGATGAGCAGTTCTTC; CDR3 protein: CASSFSPGGFDEQFF
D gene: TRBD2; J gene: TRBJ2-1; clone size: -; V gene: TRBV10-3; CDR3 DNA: TGTGCCACTCTCGGACTAGCTGAGCAGTTCTTC; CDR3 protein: CATLGLAEQFF
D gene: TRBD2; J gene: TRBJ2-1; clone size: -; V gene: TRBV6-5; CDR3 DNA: TGTGCCAGCAGTTACTCCCTTGTGGGGGGGGAGGATGAGCAGTTCTTC; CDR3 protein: CASSYSLVGGEDEQFF
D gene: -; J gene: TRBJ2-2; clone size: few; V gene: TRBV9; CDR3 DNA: TGTGCCAGCAGCGTAGGCGCGGGCGTTTTTGTTAGGGAGCTGTTTTTT; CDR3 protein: CASSVGAGVFVRELFF
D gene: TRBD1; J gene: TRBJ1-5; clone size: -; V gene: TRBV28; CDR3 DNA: TGTGCCAGCAGTCAGCCGACAGGGGGCGGGCAGCCCCAGCATTTT; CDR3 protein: CASSQPTGGGQPQHF
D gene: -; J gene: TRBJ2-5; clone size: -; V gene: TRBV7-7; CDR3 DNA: TGTGCCAGCAGCCCTCAAGAGACCCAGTACTTC; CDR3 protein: CASSPQETQYF
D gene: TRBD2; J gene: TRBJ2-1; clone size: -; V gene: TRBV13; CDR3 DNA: TGTGCCAGCAGCTGGGGCGGGAGAACCTACAATGAGCAGTTCTTC; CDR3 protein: CASSWGGRTYNEQFF
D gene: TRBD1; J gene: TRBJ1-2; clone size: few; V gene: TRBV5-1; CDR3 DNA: TGCGCCAGCAGCTCTACAGGGGTTTATGGCTACACCTTC; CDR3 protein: CASSSTGVYGYTF
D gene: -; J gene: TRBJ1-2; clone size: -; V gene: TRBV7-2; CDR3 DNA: TGTGCCAGCAGACCCTCGGGGTCTAACTATGGCTACACCTTC; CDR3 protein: CASRPSGSNYGYTF
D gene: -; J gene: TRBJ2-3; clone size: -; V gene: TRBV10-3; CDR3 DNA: TGTGCCATCAGGGCAGGGGACGATACGCAGTATTTT; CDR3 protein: CAIRAGDDTQYF
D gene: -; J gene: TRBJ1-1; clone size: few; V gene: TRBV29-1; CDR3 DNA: TGCAGCGTTGATGGGGGCCCCCCCACTGAAGCTTTCTTT; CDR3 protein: CSVDGGPPTEAFF